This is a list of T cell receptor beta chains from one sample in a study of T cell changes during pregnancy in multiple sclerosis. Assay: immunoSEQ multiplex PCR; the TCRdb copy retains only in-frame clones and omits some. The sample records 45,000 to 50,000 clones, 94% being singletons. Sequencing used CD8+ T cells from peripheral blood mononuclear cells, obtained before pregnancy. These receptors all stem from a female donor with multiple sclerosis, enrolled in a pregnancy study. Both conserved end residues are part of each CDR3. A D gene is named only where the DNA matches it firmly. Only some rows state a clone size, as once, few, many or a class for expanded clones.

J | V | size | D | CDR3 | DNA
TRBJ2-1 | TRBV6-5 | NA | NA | CASSSPAAGYNEQFF | TGTGCCAGCAGTTCCCCCGCGGCGGGGTACAATGAGCAGTTCTTC
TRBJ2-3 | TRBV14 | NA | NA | CASSQVAGASTDTQYF | TGTGCCAGCAGCCAAGTCGCTGGGGCTAGCACAGATACGCAGTATTTT
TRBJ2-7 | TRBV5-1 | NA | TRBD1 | CASSLKGGGSYEQYF | TGCGCCAGCAGCTTAAAAGGGGGCGGGTCCTACGAGCAGTACTTC
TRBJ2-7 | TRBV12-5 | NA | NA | CASGLVQGILGEQYF | TGTGCTAGTGGTTTGGTCCAGGGCATACTTGGCGAGCAGTACTTC
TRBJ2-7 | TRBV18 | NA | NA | CASSPLIAENEQYF | TGTGCCAGCTCACCACTAATAGCAGAGAACGAGCAGTACTTC
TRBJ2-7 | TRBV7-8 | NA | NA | CASRETSYEQYF | TGTGCCAGCAGGGAGACCTCCTACGAGCAGTACTTC
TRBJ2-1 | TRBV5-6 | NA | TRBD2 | CASSPAGGSYNEQFF | TGTGCCAGCAGCCCGGCGGGAGGGTCCTACAATGAGCAGTTCTTC
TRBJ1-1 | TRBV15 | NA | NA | CATSQRVTTEAFF | TGTGCCACCAGCCAGAGGGTCACCACTGAAGCTTTCTTT
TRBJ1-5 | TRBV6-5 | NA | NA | CASSSRGRRGNQPQHF | TGTGCCAGCAGTTCCCGAGGACGCAGGGGCAATCAGCCCCAGCATTTT
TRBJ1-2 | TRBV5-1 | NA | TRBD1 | CASSLAEMGQLPYGYTF | TGCGCCAGCAGCTTGGCGGAGATGGGACAGCTTCCTTATGGCTACACCTTC
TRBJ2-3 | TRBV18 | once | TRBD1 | CASSPPGQVTDTQYF | TGTGCCAGCTCACCACCGGGACAGGTCACAGATACGCAGTATTTT
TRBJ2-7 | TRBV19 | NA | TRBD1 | CASSIGTGGTYEQYF | TGTGCCAGTAGTATAGGGACAGGGGGCACCTACGAGCAGTACTTC
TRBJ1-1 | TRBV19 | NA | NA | CASSAGTFTEAFF | TGTGCCAGTAGTGCCGGGACATTTACTGAAGCTTTCTTT
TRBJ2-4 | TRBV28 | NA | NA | CASSSPPDSGKNIQYF | TGTGCCAGCAGTTCTCCCCCGGACAGTGGCAAAAACATTCAGTACTTC
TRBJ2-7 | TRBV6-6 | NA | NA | CASSYYVGTYEQYF | TGTGCCAGCAGTTACTACGTCGGGACCTACGAGCAGTACTTC
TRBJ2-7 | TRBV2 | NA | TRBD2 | CASSASGRAKFGPYEQYF | TGTGCCAGCAGTGCTAGCGGGAGGGCCAAATTTGGCCCCTACGAGCAGTACTTC
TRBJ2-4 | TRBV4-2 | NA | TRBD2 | CASSQEAGIDIQYF | TGTGCCAGCAGCCAAGAAGCGGGGATAGACATTCAGTACTTC
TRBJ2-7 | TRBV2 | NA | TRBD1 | CASLQGSHPNYEQYF | TGTGCCAGCCTACAGGGGAGTCATCCTAACTACGAGCAGTACTTC
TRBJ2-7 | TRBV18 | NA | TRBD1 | CASSRDRGEVAFEQYF | TGTGCCAGCTCACGGGACAGGGGCGAGGTTGCCTTCGAGCAGTACTTC
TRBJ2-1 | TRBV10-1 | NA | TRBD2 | CASSETSGRSFTENEQFF | TGCGCCAGCAGTGAAACTAGCGGGAGGTCCTTTACTGAGAATGAGCAGTTCTTC
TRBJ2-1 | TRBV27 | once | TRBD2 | CASSSRTSGTNEQFF | TGTGCCAGCTCCAGCCGGACTAGCGGTACCAATGAGCAGTTCTTC
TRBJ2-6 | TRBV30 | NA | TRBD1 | CALGQRTSGANVLTF | TGTGCCTTGGGACAGAGAACCTCTGGGGCCAACGTCCTGACTTTC
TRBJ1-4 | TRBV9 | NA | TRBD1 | CASSGRQGAEKLFF | TGTGCCAGCAGCGGGAGACAGGGGGCAGAAAAACTGTTTTTT
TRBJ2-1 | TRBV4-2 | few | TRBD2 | CASSQEAGGPNEQFF | TGTGCCAGCAGCCAAGAAGCGGGAGGGCCCAATGAGCAGTTCTTC
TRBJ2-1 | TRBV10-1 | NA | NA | CASTSAGAGALMDEQFF | TGCGCCAGCACTAGCGCGGGGGCGGGGGCCCTCATGGATGAGCAGTTCTTC
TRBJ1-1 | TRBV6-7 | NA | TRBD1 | CASSYSTLQGLNTEAFF | TGTGCCAGCAGTTACTCGACCCTACAGGGGTTGAACACTGAAGCTTTCTTT
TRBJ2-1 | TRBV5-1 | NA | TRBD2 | CASSPRLAGSYNEQFF | TGCGCCAGCAGCCCTAGACTAGCGGGGTCCTACAATGAGCAGTTCTTC
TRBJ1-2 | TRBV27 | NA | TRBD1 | CASSVQGAGGYTF | TGTGCCAGCAGTGTACAGGGGGCGGGTGGCTACACCTTC
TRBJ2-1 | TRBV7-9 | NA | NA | CASSLGGGEQFF | TGTGCCAGCAGCTTAGGCGGCGGTGAGCAGTTCTTC
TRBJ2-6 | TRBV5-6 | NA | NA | CASGRGPINSGANVLTF | TGTGCCAGCGGACGCGGGCCCATCAACTCTGGGGCCAACGTCCTGACTTTC
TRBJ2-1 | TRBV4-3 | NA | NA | CASSQDPAGYNEQFF | TGCGCCAGCAGCCAAGATCCAGCGGGTTACAATGAGCAGTTCTTC
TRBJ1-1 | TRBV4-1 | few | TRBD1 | CASSLDRGNTEAFF | TGCGCCAGCAGCTTGGACAGGGGGAACACTGAAGCTTTCTTT
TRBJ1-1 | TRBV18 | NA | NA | CASSPVTGSTEAFF | TGTGCCAGCTCACCAGTGACGGGGAGTACTGAAGCTTTCTTT
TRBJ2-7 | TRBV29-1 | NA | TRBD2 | CSVTLPGLAGTYEQYF | TGCAGCGTGACCCTACCGGGACTAGCGGGAACGTACGAGCAGTACTTC
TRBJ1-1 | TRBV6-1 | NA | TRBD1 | CASDTPGQLTEAFF | TGTGCCAGCGATACCCCGGGACAGCTCACTGAAGCTTTCTTT
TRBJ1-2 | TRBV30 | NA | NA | CAWSVQSAVYGYTF | TGTGCCTGGAGTGTACAGTCGGCAGTCTATGGCTACACCTTC
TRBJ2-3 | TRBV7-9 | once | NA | CASSRTITSTDTQYF | TGTGCCAGCAGCCGGACTATAACTAGCACAGATACGCAGTATTTT
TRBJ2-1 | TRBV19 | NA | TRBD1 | CASSTGTDYNEQFF | TGTGCCAGTAGTACCGGGACAGATTACAATGAGCAGTTCTTC
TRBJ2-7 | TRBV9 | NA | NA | CASSVAVASSYEQYF | TGTGCCAGCAGCGTAGCGGTTGCGAGCTCCTACGAGCAGTACTTC
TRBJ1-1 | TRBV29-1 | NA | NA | CSVEPGAGTEAFF | TGCAGCGTTGAACCAGGGGCGGGCACTGAAGCTTTCTTT
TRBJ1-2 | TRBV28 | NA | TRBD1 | CASSSKGAGGYTF | TGTGCCAGCAGTTCTAAGGGGGCGGGTGGCTACACCTTC